These 22 T cell receptor beta chains share one sample of origin, sequenced in a study of human T cells and chemical hapten exposure. The time point is: patch test 1, 2 weeks after DPC sensitization. Treatment described: therapeutic diphenylcyclopropenone sensitization with weekly scalp DPC. TCRdb re-called the RACE reads with MiXCR, one entry per CDR3 protein. The top ten hold 8% to 9% of the sample, which has around 300,000 distinct CDR3 sequences, around 7% seen once. The source material was whole blood, sampled in connection with sensitization to the hapten diphenylcyclopropenone (DPC). These receptor sequences come from a woman aged 18-29 years with alopecia areata. Some clones in this sample may be carry-over from other donors' samples.

This clonotype was found a few times. The chain combines TRBV6-2 or TRBV6-3 with TRBJ2-5; TRBD2 agrees at 8 bases. This CDR3 contains 16 residues. The junction had 13 bases not matched to a gene; V was cut back by 5 bases and J by 5 bases. The germline gives CDR1 MNHEY, CDR2 SVGEGT. The CDR3 is CASSRRPAGGGETQYF. DNA for the CDR3: TGTGCCAGCAGTCGAAGGCCCGCGGGGGGCGGGGAGACCCAGTACTTC.

The J gene is TRBJ1-1, the V gene TRBV5-1; 10 bases fit TRBD1. CDR3 length: 17 residues. Germline V gene lookup returns CDR1 SGHRS and CDR2 YFSETQ. Trimming at V came to 0 bases and at J to 0 bases, leaving 5 bases not matched to a gene. The CDR3 nucleotides are TGCGCCAGCAGCTTGGTCGGGACAGGGGTAATGAACACTGAAGCTTTCTTT. Translated: CASSLVGTGVMNTEAFF.

This clonotype was detected many times. This rearrangement joins TRBV28 to TRBJ2-3, with TRBD2 matching 9 bases. The J segment lost 8 bases and the V segment lost 5 bases, leaving 14 bases of the junction unmatched. From germline, CDR1 is MDHEN and CDR2 SYDVKM. The CDR3 consists of 16 residues. The chain's CDR3 is CASSPLAGRGQATQYF. In DNA form, the CDR3 reads TGTGCCAGCAGTCCTCTAGCGGGGAGGGGTCAAGCTACGCAGTATTTT.

This chain uses TRBV7-9 with TRBJ1-5; D is unclear. Trimming took 1 base from V and 6 from J, leaving 13 bases between them. Germline CDR1 reads SEHNR; CDR2 reads FQNEAQ (reference sequence). The CDR3 runs to 15 residues. The CDR3 region has the DNA TGTGCCAGCAGCTTAGTCGGGGAAGGCGTTCAGCCCCAGCATTTT. Residues: CASSLVGEGVQPQHF.

The CDR3 loop is CTSSQTQGYNQPQHF. For the CDR3, the DNA is TGCACCAGCAGCCAAACGCAGGGTTACAATCAGCCCCAGCATTTT. The chain employs TRBV1 and TRBJ1-5; no DNA check was done on the table's D call, TRBD1. TRBV1 is designated a pseudogene. The CDR3 runs to 15 residues.

The sample holds a few counts of this clonotype. For the CDR3, the DNA is TGTGCCAGCAGTAACAGGGGAAAAGAGACCCAGTACTTC. Protein: CASSNRGKETQYF. This rearrangement joins TRBV6-5 to TRBJ2-5; 7 positions agree with TRBD1. This CDR3 is 13 amino acids long. The trim removed 5 bases at V and 3 bases at J, leaving 3 bases unmatched. Germline-derived CDR1 and CDR2 are MNHEY and SVGAGI.

The sample holds a few counts of this clonotype. The V gene is TRBV20-1, the J gene TRBJ2-3; D ambiguous. Germline V CDR1 and CDR2: DFQATT, SNEGSKA (reference sequence). Trimming cost V 5 bases and J 0 bases, with 9 bases left between them. CDR3 size: 13 residues. The CDR3 region has the DNA TGCAGTGCTCCTGAACGCAGCACAGATACGCAGTATTTT. Protein sequence: CSAPERSTDTQYF.

This clonotype has a handful of counts. The chain links TRBV15 to TRBJ1-4; D possibly corresponds to TRBD1 (5 bases). The CDR3 has 15 amino acids. Germline CDR1 LNHNV, CDR2 YYDKDF (reference sequence). V was pared by 1 base and J by 8 bases, with 14 bases between. In DNA, the CDR3 is TGTGCCACCAGCAGAGTTAGGGGAGGTGGCGAAAAACTGTTTTTT. Translated: CATSRVRGGGEKLFF.

This clonotype has at least ten counts. The chain joins TRBV2 to TRBJ2-5; D remains unclear. There are 12 residues in the CDR3. V was clipped by 6 bases and J by 1 base, with 6 bases between them. Germline CDR1 SNHLY, CDR2 FYNNEI. The CDR3 is CASRLGQETQYF. In nucleotides, the CDR3 is TGTGCCAGCAGACTGGGCCAAGAGACCCAGTACTTC.

This clonotype was found a few times. The V call is TRBV12-3 or TRBV12-4, the J call TRBJ2-3; 8 nucleotides match TRBD2. The V and J ends lost 4 bases and 5 bases, in that order; junction bases with no gene match: 14. This CDR3 has 17 residues. The CDR3 spells CASSSGGPGGAVDTQYF. CDR3 in DNA: TGTGCCAGCAGTTCAGGTGGCCCCGGGGGGGCCGTAGATACGCAGTATTTT.

V usage is TRBV5-1 and J usage is TRBJ2-3, with 7 positions matching TRBD1. The length of the CDR3 is 16 residues. After removal of 0 bases from V and 4 bases from J, the junction contained 8 bases not matched to a gene. CDR1 SGHRS and CDR2 YFSETQ come from the germline V gene. CDR3 sequence (DNA): TGCGCCAGCAGCTTGGTCGTTGGTCAGGGGGCAGATACGCAGTATTTT. Translation: CASSLVVGQGADTQYF.

This clonotype has just a few counts. This chain uses TRBV10-3 with TRBJ1-1; no firm D call. Germline lookup yields CDR1 ENHRY and CDR2 SYGVKD. The V end was cut by 7 bases, the J end by 2 bases, with 5 bases between. CDR3 length equals 11 residues. CDR3 sequence (DNA): TGTGCCATCACAACCAACACTGAAGCTTTCTTT. Amino acid sequence: CAITTNTEAFF.

The CDR3 region has the DNA TGTGCCAGCACTCAGAGGGGGGGCCAATACAATGAGCAGTTCTTC. Encoded protein: CASTQRGGQYNEQFF. The chain combines TRBV6-2 or TRBV6-3 with TRBJ2-1, with TRBD2 as a possible D gene (7 bases). Germline values: CDR1 MNHEY, CDR2 SVGEGT. V was shortened by 7 bases and J by 4 bases, with 17 bases between the two germline ends. This CDR3 has 15 amino acids.

This clonotype was seen a few times. V usage is TRBV20-1 and J usage is TRBJ1-1; possible D gene TRBD1, 6 bases. Germline values: CDR1 DFQATT, CDR2 SNEGSKA (reference sequence). V gave up 6 bases and J gave up 2 bases, with 13 bases separating them. This CDR3 region has 13 residues. This CDR3 is CSARGTYNTEAFF. CDR3 bases: TGCAGTGCGAGGGGGACATATAACACTGAAGCTTTCTTT.

This clonotype showed up many times. This chain uses TRBV10-3 with TRBJ2-1; 11 nucleotides match TRBD2. The germline gives CDR1 ENHRY, CDR2 SYGVKD. The CDR3 contains 12 residues. V shed 9 bases and J 5 bases; nucleotides not matched to a gene: 0. This CDR3 reads CAISGGDNEQFF. CDR3 bases: TGTGCCATTAGCGGGGGGGACAATGAGCAGTTCTTC.

This clonotype was counted ten times or more. The chain uses TRBV4-1 and TRBJ1-2; 7 nucleotides match TRBD1. This CDR3 has 16 residues. V was clipped by 2 bases and J by 2 bases; unmatched bases: 8. CDR1 MGHRA and CDR2 YSYEKL come from the germline V gene. For the CDR3, the DNA is TGCGCCAGCAGCCAATCAGGGGGAGAACGGAACTATGGCTACACCTTC. Its translation is CASSQSGGERNYGYTF.

This clonotype was counted only a few times. The rearrangement joins TRBV11-2 to TRBJ1-4; TRBD1 might be the D (5 bases). The CDR3 sequence is 15 residues long. The germline V and J ends were trimmed by 4 bases and 8 bases, with 17 bases remaining between them. Looked up from germline, CDR1 is SGHAT and CDR2 is FQNNGV. The CDR3 is CASSYNSGAGEKLFF. The CDR3 DNA reads as TGTGCCAGCAGCTACAACAGTGGGGCAGGCGAAAAACTGTTTTTT.

The chain uses TRBV7-9 and TRBJ1-1, with D maybe TRBD1 (5 bases). The CDR3 extends over 14 amino acids. V was pared by 5 bases and J by 3 bases, with 13 bases between. The germline gives CDR1 SEHNR, CDR2 FQNEAQ (reference sequence). Here the CDR3 reads CASSQGLQHTEAFF. The DNA of the CDR3 is TGTGCCAGCAGCCAGGGACTCCAACACACTGAAGCTTTCTTT. Combining the CDR3 with reference TRBV7-9 and TRBJ1-1 gives the whole variable domain DTGVSQNPRHKITKRGQNVTFRCDPISEHNRLYWYRQTLGQGPEFLTYFQNEAQLEKSRLLSDRFSAERPKGSFSTLEIQRTEQGDSAMYLCASSQGLQHTEAFFGQGTRLTVV.

There are many counts of this clonotype. This chain links TRBV29-1 with TRBJ1-1; D gene uncertain. Trimming cost V 0 bases and J 4 bases, with 6 bases left between them. The CDR3 loop spans 12 amino acids. Germline V gene lookup returns CDR1 SQVTM and CDR2 ANQGSEA. The CDR3 nucleotides are TGCAGCGTTGAAGATAAGGGCACTGAAGCTTTCTTT. Protein product: CSVEDKGTEAFF.

In this sample, this clonotype turned up many times. The chain combines TRBV3-1 with TRBJ2-2; D is unclear. The CDR3 contains 15 residues. Germline-derived CDR1 and CDR2 are LGHDT and YNNKEL (reference sequence). Trimming pared 0 bases from V and 7 bases from J, leaving 12 bases between. The CDR3 sequence: CASSQDRTANGELFF. The CDR3 coding sequence is TGTGCCAGCAGCCAAGATCGCACAGCGAACGGGGAGCTGTTTTTT. The full variable domain, its missing parts supplied by reference TRBV3-1 and TRBJ2-2, is DTAVSQTPKYLVTQMGNDKSIKCEQNLGHDTMYWYKQDSKKFLKIMFSYNNKELIINETVPNRFSPKSPDKAHLNLHINSLELGDSAVYFCASSQDRTANGELFFGEGSRLTVL.

The sample holds one count of this clonotype. The chain combines TRBV28 with TRBJ1-2; a weak D match, TRBD1 (6 bases). The CDR3 is 14 residues long. The V end lost 2 bases, the J end lost 2 bases, and 9 bases lay between the germline ends. Germline CDR1 reads MDHEN; CDR2 reads SYDVKM. CDR3 sequence (DNA): TGTGCCAGCAGTTTAAACCAGGGGAACTATGGCTACACCTTC. This gives the protein CASSLNQGNYGYTF.

The chain joins TRBV9 to TRBJ2-2; D is undetermined. Germline V gives CDR1 SGDLS, CDR2 YYNGEE. V lost 0 bases to trimming and J lost 5 bases, with 5 bases between them. The CDR3 is made up of 13 amino acids. DNA for the CDR3: TGTGCCAGCAGCGTAGGCAGAACCGGGGAGCTGTTTTTT. It codes for CASSVGRTGELFF.